Below, one T cell receptor beta chain is given with its context. The target antigen is unknown. This sample is drawn from a study of cytomegalovirus exposure and HLA in healthy donors. Study-wide context: In a later analysis, it was reported that the roughly 130 validation repertoires had been produced on the same platform as the 500 to 850 repertoires belonging to the first cohort. The study's findings and limits: Investigators reported around 150 TCR beta chains as tied to cytomegalovirus. As confirmed in vitro, three CMV-associated chains were specific for CMV antigens.

This CDR3 is built from 12 residues. V trimming: 7 bases; J trimming: 4 bases; junction bases outside the gene matches: 3. Germline V gene sequence: CDR1 MNHNS, CDR2 SASEGT. This table comes from immunoSEQ multiplex PCR, and its TCRdb copy is limited to in-frame clones, with some not included. The data show just under 150,000 clones, with around 90% seen just once and 4.5% held by the top ten. These donors were members of the roughly 110-subject validation cohort, a group separate from the approximately 640-subject first cohort. This chain uses TRBV6-1 with TRBJ1-1, with 7 nucleotides matching TRBD1. The material sequenced was PBMCs. This receptor was obtained from a young man in good health and CMV-seropositive. CDR3 in DNA: TGTGCCAGCAACAACAGGGGCACTGAAGCTTTCTTT. Encoded protein: CASNNRGTEAFF.